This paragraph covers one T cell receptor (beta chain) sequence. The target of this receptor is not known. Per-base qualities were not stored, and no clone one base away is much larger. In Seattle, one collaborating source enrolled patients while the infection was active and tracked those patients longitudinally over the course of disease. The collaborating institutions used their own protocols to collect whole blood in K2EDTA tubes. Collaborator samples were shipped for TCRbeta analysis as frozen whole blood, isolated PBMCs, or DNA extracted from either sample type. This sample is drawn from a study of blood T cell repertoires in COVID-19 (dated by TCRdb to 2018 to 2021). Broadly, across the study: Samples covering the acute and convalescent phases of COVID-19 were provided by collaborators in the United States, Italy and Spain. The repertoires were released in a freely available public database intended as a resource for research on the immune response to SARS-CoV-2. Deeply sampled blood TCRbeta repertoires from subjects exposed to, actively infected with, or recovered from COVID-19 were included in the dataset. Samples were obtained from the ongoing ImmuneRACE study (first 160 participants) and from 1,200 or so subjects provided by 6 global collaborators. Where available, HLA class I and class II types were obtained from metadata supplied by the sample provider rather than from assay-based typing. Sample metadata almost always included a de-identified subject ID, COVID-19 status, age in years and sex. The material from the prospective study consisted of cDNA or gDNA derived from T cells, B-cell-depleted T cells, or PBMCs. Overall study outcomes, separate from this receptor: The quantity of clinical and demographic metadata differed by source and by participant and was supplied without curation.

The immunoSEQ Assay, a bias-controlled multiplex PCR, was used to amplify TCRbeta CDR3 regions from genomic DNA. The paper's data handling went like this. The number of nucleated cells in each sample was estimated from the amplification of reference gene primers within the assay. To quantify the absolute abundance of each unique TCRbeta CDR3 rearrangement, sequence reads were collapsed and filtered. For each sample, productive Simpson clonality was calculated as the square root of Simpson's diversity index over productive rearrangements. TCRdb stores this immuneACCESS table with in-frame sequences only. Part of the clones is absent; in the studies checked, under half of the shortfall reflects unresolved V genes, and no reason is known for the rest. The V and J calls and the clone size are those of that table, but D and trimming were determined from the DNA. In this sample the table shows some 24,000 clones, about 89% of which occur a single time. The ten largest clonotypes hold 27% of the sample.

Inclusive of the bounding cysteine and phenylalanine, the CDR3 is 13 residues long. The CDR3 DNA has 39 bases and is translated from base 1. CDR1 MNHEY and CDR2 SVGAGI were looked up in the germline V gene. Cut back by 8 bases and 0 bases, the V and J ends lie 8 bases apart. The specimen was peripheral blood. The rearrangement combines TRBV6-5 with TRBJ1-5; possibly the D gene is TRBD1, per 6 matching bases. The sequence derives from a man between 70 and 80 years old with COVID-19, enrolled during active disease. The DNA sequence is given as TGTGCCAGCCAAGGGGGTAGCAATCAGCCCCAGCATTTT. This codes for CASQGGSNQPQHF.